This T cell receptor (beta chain) was sequenced for a study of OX40 agonist ivuxolimab in advanced cancers. Overall study findings and caveats: Researchers did not establish what antigens the expanded peripheral T cells target.

The table came from immunoSEQ multiplex PCR; TCRdb's copy has only in-frame clones and leaves some out. The sample contains more than 70,000 clones, 92% of which appear only once. About this clone: As yet, its antigen is unknown.

The source was CD4+ or CD8+ T cells sorted from blood, collected in a trial of the OX40 agonist ivuxolimab. This TCR derives from an adult with an advanced solid tumor such as melanoma, head and neck, liver or kidney cancer.

CDR3 nucleotides: TGTGCCATCAGTGAGTCGGCGGACGGCTACACCTTC. Protein product: CAISESADGYTF. This rearrangement joins TRBV10-3 to TRBJ1-2; D gene ambiguous. The CDR3 length is 12 residues. V lost 0 bases, J lost 8 bases, and 7 bases lay in between. Germline values: CDR1 ENHRY, CDR2 SYGVKD.